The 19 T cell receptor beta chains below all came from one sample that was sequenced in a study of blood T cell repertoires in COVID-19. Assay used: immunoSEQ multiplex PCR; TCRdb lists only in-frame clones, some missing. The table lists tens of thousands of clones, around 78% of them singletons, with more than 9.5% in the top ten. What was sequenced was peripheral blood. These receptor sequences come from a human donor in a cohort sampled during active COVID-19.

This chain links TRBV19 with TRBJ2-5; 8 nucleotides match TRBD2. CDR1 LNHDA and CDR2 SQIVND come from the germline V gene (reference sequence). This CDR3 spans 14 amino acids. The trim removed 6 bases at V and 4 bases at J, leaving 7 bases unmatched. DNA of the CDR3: TGTGCCAGTAGGGGGCTAGCGGGCGGAGAGACCCAGTACTTC. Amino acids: CASRGLAGGETQYF.

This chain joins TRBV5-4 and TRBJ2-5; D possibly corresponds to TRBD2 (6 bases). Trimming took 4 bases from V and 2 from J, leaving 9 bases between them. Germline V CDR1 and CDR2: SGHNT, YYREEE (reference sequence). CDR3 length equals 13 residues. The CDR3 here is CASSGDWQETQYF. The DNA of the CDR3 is TGTGCCAGCAGCGGGGACTGGCAAGAGACCCAGTACTTC.

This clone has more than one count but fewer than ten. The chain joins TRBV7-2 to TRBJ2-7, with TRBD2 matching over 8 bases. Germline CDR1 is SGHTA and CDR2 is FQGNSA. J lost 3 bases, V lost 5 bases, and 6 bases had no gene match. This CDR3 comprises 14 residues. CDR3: CASSLSGAHYEQYF. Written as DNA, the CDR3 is TGTGCCAGCAGCCTTAGCGGGGCCCACTACGAGCAGTACTTC. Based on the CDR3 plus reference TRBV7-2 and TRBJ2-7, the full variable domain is GAGVSQSPSNKVTEKGKDVELRCDPISGHTALYWYRQSLGQGLEFLIYFQGNSAPDKSGLPSDRFSAERTGGSVSTLTIQRTQQEDSAVYLCASSLSGAHYEQYFGPGTRLTVT.

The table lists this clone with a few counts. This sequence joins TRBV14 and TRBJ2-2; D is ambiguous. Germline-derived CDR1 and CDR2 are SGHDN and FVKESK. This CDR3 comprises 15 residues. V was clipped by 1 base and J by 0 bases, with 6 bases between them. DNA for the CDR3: TGTGCCAGCAGCCAAGTCGCAGCGAACACCGGGGAGCTGTTTTTT. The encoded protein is CASSQVAANTGELFF.

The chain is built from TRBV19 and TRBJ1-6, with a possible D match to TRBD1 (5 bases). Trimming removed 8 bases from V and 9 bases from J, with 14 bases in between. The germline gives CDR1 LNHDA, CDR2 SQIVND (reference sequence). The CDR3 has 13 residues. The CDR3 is CASGPSGGSPLHF. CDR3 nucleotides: TGTGCCAGTGGACCATCGGGGGGTTCACCCCTCCACTTT.

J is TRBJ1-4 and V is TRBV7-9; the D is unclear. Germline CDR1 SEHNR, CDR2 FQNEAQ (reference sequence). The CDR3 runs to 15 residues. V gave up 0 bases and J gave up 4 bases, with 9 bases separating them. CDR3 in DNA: TGTGCCAGCAGCTTAGCAACAGTGGGTAATGAAAAACTGTTTTTT. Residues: CASSLATVGNEKLFF.

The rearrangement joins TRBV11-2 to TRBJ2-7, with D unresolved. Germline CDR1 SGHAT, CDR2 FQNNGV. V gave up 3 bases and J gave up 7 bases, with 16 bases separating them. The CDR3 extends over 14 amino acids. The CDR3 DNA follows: TGTGCCAGCAGCTTGTCGCCCGCTCGGGTGGAGCAGTACTTC. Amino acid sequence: CASSLSPARVEQYF.

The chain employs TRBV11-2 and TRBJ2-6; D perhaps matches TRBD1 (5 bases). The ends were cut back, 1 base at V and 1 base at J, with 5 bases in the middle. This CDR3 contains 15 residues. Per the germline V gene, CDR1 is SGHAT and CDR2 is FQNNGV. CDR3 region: CASSLAGSGANVLTF. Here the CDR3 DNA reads TGTGCCAGCAGCTTAGCAGGGTCTGGGGCCAACGTCCTGACTTTC.

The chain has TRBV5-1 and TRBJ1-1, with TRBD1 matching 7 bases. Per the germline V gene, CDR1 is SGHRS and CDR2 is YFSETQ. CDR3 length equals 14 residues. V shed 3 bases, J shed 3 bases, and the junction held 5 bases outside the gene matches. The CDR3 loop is CASSSGTEDTEAFF. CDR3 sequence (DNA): TGCGCCAGCAGCTCGGGGACAGAAGACACTGAAGCTTTCTTT.

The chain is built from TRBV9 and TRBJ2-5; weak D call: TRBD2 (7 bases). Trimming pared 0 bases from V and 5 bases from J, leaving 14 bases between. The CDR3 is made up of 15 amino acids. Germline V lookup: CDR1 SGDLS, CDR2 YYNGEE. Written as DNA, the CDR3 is TGTGCCAGCAGCGTAGGATGGGGGGGCCTGGAGACCCAGTACTTC. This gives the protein CASSVGWGGLETQYF.

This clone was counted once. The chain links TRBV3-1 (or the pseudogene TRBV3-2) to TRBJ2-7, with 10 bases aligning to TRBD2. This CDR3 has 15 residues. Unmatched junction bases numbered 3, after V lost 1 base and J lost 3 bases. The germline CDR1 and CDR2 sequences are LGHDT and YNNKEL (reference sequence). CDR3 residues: CASSQGASGGYEQYF. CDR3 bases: TGTGCCAGCAGCCAAGGGGCTAGCGGGGGCTACGAGCAGTACTTC.

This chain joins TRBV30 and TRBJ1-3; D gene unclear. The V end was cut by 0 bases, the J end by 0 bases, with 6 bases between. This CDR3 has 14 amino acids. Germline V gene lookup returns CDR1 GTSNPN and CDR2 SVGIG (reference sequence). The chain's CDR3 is CAWSVLLSGNTIYF. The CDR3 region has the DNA TGTGCCTGGAGTGTACTACTCTCTGGAAACACCATATATTTT.

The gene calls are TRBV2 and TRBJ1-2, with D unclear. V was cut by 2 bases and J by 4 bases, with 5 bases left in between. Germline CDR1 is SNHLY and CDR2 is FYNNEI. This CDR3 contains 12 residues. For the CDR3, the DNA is TGTGCCAGCAGTGAATACGGCTATGGCTACACCTTC. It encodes CASSEYGYGYTF.

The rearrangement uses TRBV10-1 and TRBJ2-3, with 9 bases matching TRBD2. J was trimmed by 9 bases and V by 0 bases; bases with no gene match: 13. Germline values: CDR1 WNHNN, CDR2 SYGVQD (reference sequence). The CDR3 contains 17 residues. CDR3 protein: CASSESGGRASSRTQYF. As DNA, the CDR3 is TGCGCCAGCAGTGAGTCGGGCGGGAGGGCCTCGAGCCGGACGCAGTATTTT.

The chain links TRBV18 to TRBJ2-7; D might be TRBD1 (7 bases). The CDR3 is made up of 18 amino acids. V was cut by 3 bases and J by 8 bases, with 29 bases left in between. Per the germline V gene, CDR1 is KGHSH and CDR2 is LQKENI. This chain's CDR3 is CASSPSTTGQGAAGKQYF. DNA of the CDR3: TGTGCCAGCTCACCTTCAACGACAGGGCAAGGTGCAGCGGGTAAGCAGTACTTC.

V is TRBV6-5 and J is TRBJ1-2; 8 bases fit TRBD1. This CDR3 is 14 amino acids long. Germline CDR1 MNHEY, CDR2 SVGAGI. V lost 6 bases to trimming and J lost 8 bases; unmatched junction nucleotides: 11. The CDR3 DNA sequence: TGTGCCAGCAGGGCGGACAGGGAGCATGGCGGCTACACCTTC. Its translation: CASRADREHGGYTF.

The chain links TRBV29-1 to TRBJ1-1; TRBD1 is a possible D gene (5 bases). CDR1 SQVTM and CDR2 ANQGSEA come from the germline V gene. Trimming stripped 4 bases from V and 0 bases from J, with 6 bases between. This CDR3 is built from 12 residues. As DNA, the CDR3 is TGCAGCGTTGGACAGTTGAACACTGAAGCTTTCTTT. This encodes CSVGQLNTEAFF.

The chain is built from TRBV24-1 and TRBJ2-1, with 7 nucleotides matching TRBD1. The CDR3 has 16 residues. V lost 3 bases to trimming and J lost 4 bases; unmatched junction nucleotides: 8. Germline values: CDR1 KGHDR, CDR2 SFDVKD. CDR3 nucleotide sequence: TGTGCCACCAGTGATCAACAGGGGTTCGATTACAATGAGCAGTTCTTC. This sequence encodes CATSDQQGFDYNEQFF.

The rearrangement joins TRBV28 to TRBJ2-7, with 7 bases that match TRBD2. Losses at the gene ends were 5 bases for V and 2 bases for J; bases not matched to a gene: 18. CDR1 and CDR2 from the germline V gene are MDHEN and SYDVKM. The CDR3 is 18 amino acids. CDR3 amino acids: CASSIIPGGAGLTYEQYF. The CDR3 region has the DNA TGTGCCAGCAGTATTATCCCGGGGGGAGCGGGACTTACCTACGAGCAGTACTTC.